Following are 11 T cell receptor beta chains from one sample sequenced in a study of shared clonotypes between healthy human individuals. Positive CCR7 selection of CD45RO-negative cells yielded the naive CD8 cells, and terminally differentiated effector memory CD45RA+ cells were excluded. TCRdb's table, derived via immunoSEQ multiplex PCR, lists solely in-frame clones and lacks some. Of about 1,900,000 clones in the sample, 85% to 95% are singletons; the top ten hold 0.95% to 1.5%. Sequenced sample: naive CD8+ T cells sorted from blood. Receptors were obtained from a man younger than 35 in good health.

The chain joins TRBV6-1 to TRBJ1-1; D is possibly TRBD1 (6 bases). Germline CDR1 MNHNS, CDR2 SASEGT. The CDR3 has 14 residues. Trimming cost V 7 bases and J 6 bases, with 18 bases left between them. The CDR3 coding sequence is TGTGCCAGCACCCTAAGGGGGGGCGTATCTGAAGCTTTCTTT. Translated: CASTLRGGVSEAFF.

With respect to this clone: Other DNA sequences in the sample encode the same CDR3. The chain links TRBV4-1 to TRBJ2-7; no clear D gene. V was shortened by 0 bases and J by 2 bases, with 5 bases between the two germline ends. This CDR3 contains 13 residues. Germline CDR1 and CDR2: MGHRA and YSYEKL. CDR3 loop: CASSQDRTYEQYF. The CDR3 DNA is TGCGCCAGCAGCCAAGATCGCACCTACGAGCAGTACTTC.

The V call is TRBV7-3, the J call TRBJ2-3; 12 bases line up with TRBD2. The CDR3 has 15 amino acids. Germline V gives CDR1 SGHTA, CDR2 FQGTGA. J was trimmed by 4 bases and V by 6 bases; bases with no gene match: 5. The chain's CDR3 is CASSSLAGGPDTQYF. The CDR3 region has the DNA TGTGCCAGCAGTTCCCTAGCGGGGGGGCCAGATACGCAGTATTTT.

V usage is TRBV6-1 and J usage is TRBJ1-4, with a possible D match to TRBD1 (5 bases). This CDR3 is built from 16 residues. The germline V gene encodes CDR1 MNHNS and CDR2 SASEGT. V was pared by 0 bases and J by 8 bases, with 16 bases between. Here the CDR3 DNA reads TGTGCCAGCAGTGAAGCGCTGTTGGGGGGGAGCGAAAAACTGTTTTTT. Its protein is CASSEALLGGSEKLFF.

Turning to this clone: Other DNA sequences in the sample encode the same CDR3. The CDR3 region has the DNA TGTGCCAGCAGCTTAGGGCTTGGGGAAGCTTTCTTT. It specifies CASSLGLGEAFF. This chain links TRBV7-9 with TRBJ1-1; D is unresolved. Looked up from germline, CDR1 is SEHNR and CDR2 is FQNEAQ (reference sequence). Trimming shortened V by 1 base and J by 8 bases, and 8 bases separated the two germline ends. The CDR3 has 12 amino acids.

This sequence joins TRBV6-1 and TRBJ2-7; perhaps TRBD2 as D (6 bases). This CDR3 is built from 14 residues. Trimming removed 3 bases at V and 4 bases at J, with 13 bases between. Germline CDR1 is MNHNS and CDR2 is SASEGT. The CDR3 DNA follows: TGTGCCAGCAGTGAGGTCGGGAGTGGGTACGAGCAGTACTTC. This gives the protein CASSEVGSGYEQYF.

This clone was counted once. The chain links TRBV9 to TRBJ1-2; the D gene is possibly TRBD1 (6 bases). Germline CDR1 and CDR2: SGDLS and YYNGEE. The CDR3 length is 15 residues. The V and J ends lost 3 bases and 0 bases respectively, with 12 bases between them. For the CDR3, the DNA is TGTGCCAGCAGCGCCTCAGGACAGACTAACTATGGCTACACCTTC. Protein: CASSASGQTNYGYTF. Full variable domain (missing parts from reference TRBV9 and TRBJ1-2): DSGVTQTPKHLITATGQRVTLRCSPRSGDLSVYWYQQSLDQGLQFLIQYYNGEERAKGNILERFSAQQFPDLHSELNLSSLELGDSALYFCASSASGQTNYGYTFGSGTRLTVV.

The genes are TRBV12-5 and TRBJ2-1; tentatively, D is TRBD1 or TRBD2 (5 bases each). Trimming took off 0 bases at V and 10 bases at J, with 10 bases between the two ends. Per germline, CDR1 LGHNT and CDR2 FRNRAP. The CDR3 loop spans 13 amino acids. This CDR3 reads CASGLVREGEQFF. Here the CDR3 DNA reads TGTGCTAGTGGTTTGGTAAGAGAGGGGGAGCAGTTCTTC.

Regarding this clone: Other DNA sequences from this sample encode an identical CDR3 as well. The chain employs TRBV2 and TRBJ1-5; a possible D gene is TRBD1 (6 bases). The V end lost 3 bases, the J end lost 4 bases, and 10 bases lay between the germline ends. The CDR3 is 14 amino acids. Germline V CDR1 and CDR2: SNHLY, FYNNEI. The CDR3 spells CASSEDSSNQPQHF. As DNA, the CDR3 is TGTGCCAGCAGTGAGGACAGCTCGAATCAGCCCCAGCATTTT.

The chain joins TRBV5-6 to TRBJ1-4, with D possibly TRBD1 on 5 matching bases. V gave up 2 bases and J gave up 8 bases, with 16 bases separating them. CDR1 is SGHDT and CDR2 is YYEEEE in the germline V gene. This CDR3 comprises 15 residues. Here the CDR3 reads CASSLWGGTGEKLFF. The CDR3 DNA reads as TGTGCCAGCAGCTTATGGGGAGGGACCGGGGAAAAACTGTTTTTT.

This rearrangement joins TRBV7-6 to TRBJ2-7; D tentatively reads TRBD1 or TRBD2 (5 bases each). V gave up 5 bases and J gave up 0 bases, with 17 bases separating them. This CDR3 is built from 16 residues. Per germline, CDR1 SGHVS and CDR2 FNYEAQ. CDR3 amino acids: CASSPQVAEGSYEQYF. The CDR3 nucleotides read TGTGCCAGCAGCCCACAGGTCGCTGAGGGCTCCTACGAGCAGTACTTC.